Listed below are T cell receptor beta chains from one sample, sequenced in a study of T-cell memory formation after mild COVID-19. TCRdb called the 5' RACE reads again in MiXCR, with one record for every CDR3 protein. There are 350,000 to 500,000 distinct CDR3 sequences in the sample; roughly 18% occur only once, and around a fifth lies in the top ten. Sequenced input: PBMCs or a T cell subset sorted from them (not recorded which). The receptors were sampled from a man between 18 and 35 years old who had mild COVID-19 (a few samples of this study predate the infection). Cell type and time point are not known. Each CDR3 is given with its conserved first and last residue. D genes are given only for firm matches. Size is stated for part of the rows, as once, few or many counts, or as a class when the clone is expanded.

TRBV7-2	TRBJ2-3	.	.	CASSPRTVTDTQYF	TGTGCCAGCAGCCCTCGGACTGTCACAGATACGCAGTATTTT
TRBV7-9	TRBJ1-2	.	few	CASSLRWEDGYTF	TGTGCCAGCAGCTTAAGGTGGGAGGATGGCTACACCTTC
TRBV5-1	TRBJ2-7	.	.	CASSFGGHSYEQYF	TGCGCCAGCAGCTTTGGGGGACACTCCTACGAGCAGTACTTC
TRBV12-3/TRBV12-4	TRBJ1-5	.	.	CASSIEEQLNQPQHF	TGTGCCAGCAGTATTGAGGAGCAGCTCAATCAGCCCCAGCATTTT
TRBV27	TRBJ1-5	TRBD1	.	CASSLSGGGINQPQHF	TGTGCCAGCAGTTTATCAGGGGGCGGAATAAATCAGCCCCAGCATTTT
TRBV7-2	TRBJ2-2	.	many	CASSLRRQVGTGELFF	TGTGCCAGCAGTCTTAGGAGACAGGTTGGCACCGGGGAGCTGTTTTTT
TRBV5-1	TRBJ1-1	.	few	CASSLDPGGMGPEAFF	TGCGCCAGCAGCTTGGACCCGGGGGGCATGGGGCCTGAAGCTTTCTTT
TRBV5-4	TRBJ1-2	.	.	CASSLEVVGGGYTF	TGTGCCAGCAGCCTGGAGGTGGTAGGGGGTGGCTACACCTTC
TRBV20-1	TRBJ2-3	.	few	CSATHLFTDTQYF	TGCAGTGCTACCCACCTGTTCACAGATACGCAGTATTTT
TRBV7-9	TRBJ1-1	.	few	CASRGFAEAFF	TGTGCCAGCAGGGGTTTCGCTGAAGCTTTCTTT
TRBV7-9	TRBJ1-4	.	few	CASSLGSAVDEKLFF	TGTGCCAGCAGCTTGGGAAGCGCCGTGGATGAAAAACTGTTTTTT
TRBV7-8	TRBJ1-1	.	.	CASSLSRTVNTEAFF	TGTGCCAGCAGCTTAAGTAGGACGGTGAACACTGAAGCTTTCTTT
TRBV18	TRBJ2-1	.	many	CASSSQGTEQFF	TGTGCCAGCTCATCGCAGGGTACTGAGCAGTTCTTC
TRBV4-1	TRBJ2-1	.	few	CASSQEGTGLDNEQFF	TGCGCCAGCAGCCAAGAGGGGACCGGGTTAGACAATGAGCAGTTCTTC
TRBV12-3/TRBV12-4	TRBJ1-4	.	few	CASRLGGEKLFF	TGTGCCAGCCGCCTGGGGGGGGAAAAACTGTTTTTT
TRBV2	TRBJ2-1	TRBD2	.	CASSRLAGVFNEQFF	TGTGCCAGCAGTCGTCTAGCGGGGGTCTTCAATGAGCAGTTCTTC
TRBV20-1	TRBJ1-5	.	few	CSAPYGEIQHF	TGCAGTGCTCCATACGGGGAGATCCAGCATTTT
TRBV20-1	TRBJ1-2	.	.	CSAPRGAYGYTF	TGCAGTGCGCCCCGGGGGGCCTATGGCTACACCTTC
TRBV29-1	TRBJ2-1	TRBD2	.	CSVDLLADEQFF	TGCAGCGTTGATTTGCTAGCGGACGAGCAGTTCTTC
TRBV5-1	TRBJ2-5	.	.	CASGRDQETQYF	TGCGCCAGCGGCCGAGACCAAGAGACCCAGTACTTC
TRBV6-2/TRBV6-3	TRBJ2-1	TRBD1	.	CASSYRDRDNEQFF	TGTGCCAGCAGTTACCGGGACAGGGACAATGAGCAGTTCTTC
TRBV30	TRBJ2-5	TRBD2	.	CAWAGEETQYF	TGTGCCTGGGCGGGGGAGGAGACCCAGTACTTC
TRBV5-1	TRBJ2-2	TRBD1	medium-sized	CASSPQGPTGELFF	TGCGCCAGCAGCCCACAGGGGCCCACCGGGGAGCTGTTTTTT
TRBV12-3/TRBV12-4	TRBJ1-2	.	.	CASSTGTYGYTF	TGTGCCAGCAGTACAGGGACCTATGGCTACACCTTC
TRBV5-4	TRBJ2-2	.	many	CASSLPGTLGGELFF	TGTGCCAGCAGCCTGCCCGGGACCCTCGGCGGGGAGCTGTTTTTT
TRBV12-3/TRBV12-4	TRBJ2-1	TRBD1	few	CASSLNRGFDEQFF	TGTGCCAGCAGTTTAAACAGGGGGTTCGATGAGCAGTTCTTC
TRBV12-3/TRBV12-4	TRBJ2-6	.	.	CASSHGLQLWGANVLTF	TGTGCCAGCAGTCACGGGCTACAGTTGTGGGGGGCCAACGTCCTGACTTTC
TRBV30	TRBJ2-2	.	.	CAWSGTTGELFF	TGTGCCTGGAGTGGGACAACCGGGGAGCTGTTTTTT
TRBV20-1	TRBJ2-1	.	.	CSAMLLGAGYNEQFF	TGCAGTGCTATGTTGTTGGGTGCAGGGTACAATGAGCAGTTCTTC
TRBV4-1	TRBJ2-2	.	few	CASSQDGGRGGGELFF	TGCGCCAGCAGCCAAGATGGCGGCAGGGGCGGCGGGGAGCTGTTTTTT
TRBV18	TRBJ1-5	.	.	CASSPWGEGPIQPQHF	TGTGCCAGCTCACCATGGGGGGAAGGTCCTATTCAGCCCCAGCATTTT
TRBV15	TRBJ1-1	TRBD1	.	CATSRKLSFRQGLNTEAFF	TGTGCCACCAGCAGAAAACTCTCCTTTAGACAGGGCCTGAACACTGAAGCTTTCTTT
TRBV4-1	TRBJ1-5	.	few	CASSQGPGSNQPQHF	TGTGCCAGCTCACAGGGTCCGGGTAGCAATCAGCCCCAGCATTTT
TRBV5-6	TRBJ2-1	TRBD2	few	CASSLGGAGEILWEQFF	TGTGCCAGCAGCCTAGGTGGAGCGGGGGAAATTCTTTGGGAGCAGTTCTTC
TRBV5-1	TRBJ2-1	.	few	CASSLAWAGSTHNEQFF	TGCGCCAGCAGCTTGGCCTGGGCGGGGTCGACCCACAATGAGCAGTTCTTC
TRBV5-1	TRBJ2-1	.	.	CASSPPQGRVDEQFF	TGCGCCAGCAGCCCTCCGCAGGGGCGGGTCGATGAGCAGTTCTTC
TRBV12-5	TRBJ2-5	TRBD2	.	CASGLIAGVETQYF	TGTGCTAGTGGTTTGATAGCGGGGGTCGAGACCCAGTACTTC
TRBV5-1	TRBJ2-1	.	many	CASSLAGGGNEQFF	TGCGCCAGCAGCTTGGCCGGGGGCGGCAATGAGCAGTTCTTC
TRBV4-3	TRBJ2-1	TRBD2	.	CASSQVVLSGKSSYNEQFF	TGCGCCAGCAGCCAAGTTGTACTCAGCGGGAAGAGCTCCTACAATGAGCAGTTCTTC
TRBV12-3/TRBV12-4	TRBJ1-4	TRBD1	few	CASSRGRLDEKLFF	TGTGCCAGCTCAAGGGGGCGCTTAGATGAAAAACTGTTTTTT
TRBV4-3	TRBJ1-2	.	few	CASSQDRWGSYGYTF	TGCGCCAGCAGCCAAGATCGCTGGGGATCCTATGGCTACACCTTC
TRBV6-5	TRBJ2-1	.	.	CASSYSGNNEQFF	TGTGCCAGCAGTTACTCAGGGAACAATGAGCAGTTCTTC
TRBV20-1	TRBJ1-1	.	.	CSARDRRDPNTEAFF	TGCAGTGCTAGAGATCGGAGGGACCCAAACACTGAAGCTTTCTTT
TRBV9	TRBJ2-5	TRBD2	few	CASSVARGGRGETQYF	TGTGCCAGCAGCGTAGCGCGGGGGGGCCGGGGGGAGACCCAGTACTTC
TRBV6-5	TRBJ1-1	.	.	CASSYLFGDLNTEAFF	TGTGCCAGCAGTTATCTTTTTGGGGATTTGAACACTGAAGCTTTCTTT
TRBV24-1	TRBJ1-1	.	few	CATSDPGAPEAFF	TGTGCCACCAGTGACCCCGGGGCACCTGAAGCTTTCTTT
TRBV14	TRBJ2-3	TRBD1	few	CASSATRTGTTDTQYF	TGTGCCAGCAGCGCAACCAGGACAGGGACAACAGATACGCAGTATTTT
TRBV3-1	TRBJ2-5	.	.	CASSTVGGKETQYF	TGTGCCAGCAGCACCGTCGGGGGAAAAGAGACCCAGTACTTC
TRBV3-1	TRBJ2-1	.	.	CASSQGGRNEQFF	TGTGCCAGCAGCCAAGGGGGGAGGAATGAGCAGTTCTTC
TRBV5-1	TRBJ2-7	TRBD2	.	CASSLAGGSTYEQYF	TGCGCCAGCAGCTTGGCCGGGGGGTCCACCTACGAGCAGTACTTC
TRBV27	TRBJ2-5	TRBD1	.	CASGPRGQETQYF	TGTGCCAGCGGACCCAGGGGGCAGGAGACCCAGTACTTC